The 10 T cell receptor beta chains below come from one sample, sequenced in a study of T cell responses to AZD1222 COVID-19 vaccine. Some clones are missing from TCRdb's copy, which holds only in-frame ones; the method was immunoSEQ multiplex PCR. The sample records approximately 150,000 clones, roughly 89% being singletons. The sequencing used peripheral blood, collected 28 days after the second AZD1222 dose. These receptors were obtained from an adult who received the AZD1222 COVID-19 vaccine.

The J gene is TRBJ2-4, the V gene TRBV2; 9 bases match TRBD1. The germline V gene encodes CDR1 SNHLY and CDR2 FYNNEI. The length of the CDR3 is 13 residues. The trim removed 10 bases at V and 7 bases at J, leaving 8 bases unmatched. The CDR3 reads CATEGQGGNIQYF. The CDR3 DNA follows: TGTGCCACCGAGGGACAGGGAGGCAACATTCAGTACTTC.

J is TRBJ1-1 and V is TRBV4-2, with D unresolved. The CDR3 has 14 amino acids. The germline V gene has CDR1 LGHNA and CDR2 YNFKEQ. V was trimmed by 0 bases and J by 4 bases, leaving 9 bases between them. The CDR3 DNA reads TGTGCCAGCAGCCAAGATAGGGCCAGCACTGAAGCTTTCTTT. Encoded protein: CASSQDRASTEAFF.

CDR3 in amino acids: CASSRGPWGNQPQHF. CDR3 sequence (DNA): TGTGCCAGCAGCCGCGGACCTTGGGGCAATCAGCCCCAGCATTTT. The chain joins TRBV28 to TRBJ1-5; no clear D gene. Germline CDR1 is MDHEN and CDR2 is SYDVKM. Trimming stripped 6 bases from V and 2 bases from J, with 14 bases between. The CDR3 spans 15 residues.

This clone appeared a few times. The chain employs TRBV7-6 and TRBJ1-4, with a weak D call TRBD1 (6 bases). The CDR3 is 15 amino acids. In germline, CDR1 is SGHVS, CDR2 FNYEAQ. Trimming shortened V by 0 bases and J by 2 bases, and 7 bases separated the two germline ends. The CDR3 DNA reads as TGTGCCAGCAGCTTAGCGGGGGCTACTAATGAAAAACTGTTTTTT. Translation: CASSLAGATNEKLFF.

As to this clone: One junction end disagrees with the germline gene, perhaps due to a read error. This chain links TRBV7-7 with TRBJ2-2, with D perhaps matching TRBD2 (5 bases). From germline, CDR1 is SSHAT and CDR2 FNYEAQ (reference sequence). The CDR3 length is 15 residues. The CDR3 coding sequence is TGTGCTAGCAGCTTAGCGTACAACCCTAGCGGGGAGCTGTTTTTT. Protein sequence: CASSLAYNPSGELFF.

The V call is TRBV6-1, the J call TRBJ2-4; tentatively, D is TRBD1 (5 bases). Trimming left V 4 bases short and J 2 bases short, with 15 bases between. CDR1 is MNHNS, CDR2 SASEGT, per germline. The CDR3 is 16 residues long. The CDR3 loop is CASSVQGKGTKNIQYF. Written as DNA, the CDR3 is TGTGCCAGCAGTGTTCAGGGAAAGGGGACCAAAAACATTCAGTACTTC.

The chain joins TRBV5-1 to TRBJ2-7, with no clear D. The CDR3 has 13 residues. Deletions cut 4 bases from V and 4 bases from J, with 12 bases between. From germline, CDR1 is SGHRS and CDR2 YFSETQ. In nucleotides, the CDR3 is TGCGCCAGCAGCCTAAACAACGGGTACGAGCAGTACTTC. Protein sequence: CASSLNNGYEQYF.

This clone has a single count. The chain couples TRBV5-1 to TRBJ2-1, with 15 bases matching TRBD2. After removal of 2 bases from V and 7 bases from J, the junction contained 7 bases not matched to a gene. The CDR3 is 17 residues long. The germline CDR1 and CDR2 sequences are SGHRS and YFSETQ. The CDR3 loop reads CASSFGGTSGRLNEQFF. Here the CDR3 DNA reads TGCGCCAGCAGCTTCGGGGGGACTAGCGGGAGGTTGAATGAGCAGTTCTTC.

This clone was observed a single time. The CDR3: CAISESGRAGSGGETQYF. DNA for the CDR3: TGTGCCATCAGTGAGTCGGGCAGGGCAGGTTCGGGCGGAGAGACCCAGTACTTC. The chain carries TRBV10-3 and TRBJ2-5; D is possibly TRBD1 (5 bases). The CDR3 covers 18 residues. Deletions cut 0 bases from V and 4 bases from J, with 21 bases between. Per germline, CDR1 ENHRY and CDR2 SYGVKD.

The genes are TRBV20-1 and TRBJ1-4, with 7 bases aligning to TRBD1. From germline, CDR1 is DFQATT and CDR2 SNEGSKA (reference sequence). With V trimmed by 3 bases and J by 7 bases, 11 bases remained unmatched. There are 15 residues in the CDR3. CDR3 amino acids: CSASGRQGGSEKLFF. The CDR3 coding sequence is TGCAGTGCTAGTGGGCGACAGGGCGGTTCTGAAAAACTGTTTTTT.